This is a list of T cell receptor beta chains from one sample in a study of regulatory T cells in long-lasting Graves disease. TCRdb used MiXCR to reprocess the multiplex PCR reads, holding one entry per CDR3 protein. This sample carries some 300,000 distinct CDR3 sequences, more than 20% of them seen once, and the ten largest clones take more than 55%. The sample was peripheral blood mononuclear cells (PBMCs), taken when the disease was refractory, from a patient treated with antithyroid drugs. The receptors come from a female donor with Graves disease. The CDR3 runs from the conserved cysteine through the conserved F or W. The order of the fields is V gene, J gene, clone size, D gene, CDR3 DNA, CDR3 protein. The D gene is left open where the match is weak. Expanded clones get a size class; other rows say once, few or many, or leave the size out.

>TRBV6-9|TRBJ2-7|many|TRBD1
TGTGCCAGCAGTTACCACAGGGGTTCCTACGAGCAGTACTTC
CASSYHRGSYEQYF
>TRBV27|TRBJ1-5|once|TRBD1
TGTGCCAGCAGTGTCAACAGGGGGCAGGAACAGCCCCAGCATTTT
CASSVNRGQEQPQHF
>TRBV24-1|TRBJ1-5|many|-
TGTGCCACCAGTGGCCCTGGGGGGGGCGGGCAGCCCCAGCATTTT
CATSGPGGGGQPQHF
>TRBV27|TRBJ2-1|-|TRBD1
TGTGCCAGCAGTTTAATACCGGGACAGGGGACTCGTAATGAGCAGTTCTTC
CASSLIPGQGTRNEQFF
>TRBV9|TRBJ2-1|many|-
TGTGCCAGCAGCAACGAAGTGGCGGATTACAATGAGCAGTTCTTC
CASSNEVADYNEQFF
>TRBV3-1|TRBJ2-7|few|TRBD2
TGTGCCAGCAGCCAAAATAGCGGGAGTCTGGACGAGCAGTACTTC
CASSQNSGSLDEQYF
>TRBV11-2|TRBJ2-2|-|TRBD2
TGTGCCAGCAGCTTAGGAAGACTACTAGCGGGAGGGACCGGGGAGCTGTTTTTT
CASSLGRLLAGGTGELFF
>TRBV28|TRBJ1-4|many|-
TGTGCCAGCAGTTTAGTCATGTTCGGCGCTAATGAAAAACTGTTTTTT
CASSLVMFGANEKLFF
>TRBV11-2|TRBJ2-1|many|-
TGTGCCAGCAGCCGTCTCTCCCTACCGGGACCCAATGTAAGGGAGCAGTTCTTC
CASSRLSLPGPNVREQFF
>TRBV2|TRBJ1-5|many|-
TGTGCCAGCAGTGAAAACCCTAGCAATCAGCCCCAGCATTTT
CASSENPSNQPQHF
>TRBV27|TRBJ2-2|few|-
TGTGCCAGCAGTTTATCAAATTGGGACCTTTACACCGGGGAGCTGTTTTTT
CASSLSNWDLYTGELFF
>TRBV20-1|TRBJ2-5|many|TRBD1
TGCAGTGCTACAGGGGGCGGCGAGACCCAGTACTTC
CSATGGGETQYF
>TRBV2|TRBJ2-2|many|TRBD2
TGTGCCAGCAGCCGACTAGCGGGAGGTGGAACCGGGGAGCTGTTTTTT
CASSRLAGGGTGELFF
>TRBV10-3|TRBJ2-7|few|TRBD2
TGTGCCATCAGCGGGACTAGCGGGAGTTCAGGCGCGTACGAGCAGTACTTC
CAISGTSGSSGAYEQYF
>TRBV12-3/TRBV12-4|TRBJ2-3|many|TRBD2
TGTGCCAGCAGTCAACTAGCGGGGGACACAGATACGCAGTATTTT
CASSQLAGDTDTQYF
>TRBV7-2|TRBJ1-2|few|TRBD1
TGTGCCAGCAGCCGCGGGACAGGGGCTGTCGACTATGGCTACACCTTC
CASSRGTGAVDYGYTF
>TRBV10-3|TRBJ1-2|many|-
TGTGCCATCAGTGACCAGCTAGGCGGCTACACCTTC
CAISDQLGGYTF
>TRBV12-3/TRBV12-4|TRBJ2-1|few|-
TGTGCCAGCAGTTTAGGACAGGGAGGTGGCAATGAGCAGTTCTTC
CASSLGQGGGNEQFF
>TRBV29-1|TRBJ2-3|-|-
TGCAGCGTTGAAGAACCAGAGAGCGGGAGCACAGATACGCAGTATTTT
CSVEEPESGSTDTQYF
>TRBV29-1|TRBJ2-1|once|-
TGCAGCGTTTCAGGGGACCTCTCCTACAATGAGCAGTTCTTC
CSVSGDLSYNEQFF
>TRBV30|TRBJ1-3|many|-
TGTGCCTGTCAAGGTGGAAACACCATATATTTT
CACQGGNTIYF
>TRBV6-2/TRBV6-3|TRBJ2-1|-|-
TGTGCCAGCAGTTATAACCCACCAGGCAATGAGCAGTTCTTC
CASSYNPPGNEQFF
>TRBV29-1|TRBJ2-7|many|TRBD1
TGCAGCGCCGCTACAGGGGGCAACACCTACGAGCAGTACTTC
CSAATGGNTYEQYF
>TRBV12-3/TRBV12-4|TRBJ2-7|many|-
TGTGCCAGCAGTTCAGGGGATTCCTACGAGCAGTACTTC
CASSSGDSYEQYF
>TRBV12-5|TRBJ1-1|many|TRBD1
TGTGCTAGTGGAGGGGGCGCTAACACTGAAGCTTTCTTT
CASGGGANTEAFF
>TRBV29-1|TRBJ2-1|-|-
TGCAGCCTCCTTACAGGGAGATCTAATGAGCAGTTCTTC
CSLLTGRSNEQFF
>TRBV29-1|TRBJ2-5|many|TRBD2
TGCAGCGGGGTAGCGGGAGGCCAAGAGACCCAGTACTTC
CSGVAGGQETQYF
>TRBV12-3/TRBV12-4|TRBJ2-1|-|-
TGTGCCAGCAGTGGCTCGACTGACAATGAGCAGTTCTTC
CASSGSTDNEQFF
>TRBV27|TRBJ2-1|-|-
TGTGCCAGCACCTTCGCCGGGGCGAACTACAATGAGCAGTTCTTC
CASTFAGANYNEQFF
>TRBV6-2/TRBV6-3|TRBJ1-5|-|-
TGTGCCAGCAGTTACTCTTACGATGGCAATCAGCCCCAGCATTTT
CASSYSYDGNQPQHF
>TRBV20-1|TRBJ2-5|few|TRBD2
TGCAGTGCTGAGACTAGCGGAGGCCTCCACTATCGGACCCAGTACTTC
CSAETSGGLHYRTQYF
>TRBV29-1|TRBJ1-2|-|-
TGCAGCGTGAGTGAACAGGGAATCTATGGCTACACCTTC
CSVSEQGIYGYTF
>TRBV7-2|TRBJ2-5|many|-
TGTGCCAGCAGCTCCCAGACGGAGACCCAGTACTTC
CASSSQTETQYF
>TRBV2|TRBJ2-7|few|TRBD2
TGTGCCAGCGGGGGGGGACTACCTGCCTACGAGCAGTACTTC
CASGGGLPAYEQYF
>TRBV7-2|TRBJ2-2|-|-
TGTGCCAGCAGCTTAGTGGAGGGGGTCACCGGGGAGCTGTTTTTT
CASSLVEGVTGELFF
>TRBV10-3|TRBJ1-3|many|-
TGTGCCATCAGTGGGGGCCCTGGAAACACCATATATTTT
CAISGGPGNTIYF
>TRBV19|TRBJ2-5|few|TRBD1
TGTGCCAGTTGCACCGGGACAGAAGAGACCCAGTACTTC
CASCTGTEETQYF
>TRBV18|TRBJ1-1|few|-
TGTGCCAGCTCACCGAGGTCGAGGGCTACTGAAGCTTTCTTT
CASSPRSRATEAFF
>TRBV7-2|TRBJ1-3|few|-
TGTGCCAGCAGCCTTCAATTTGGAAACACCATATATTTT
CASSLQFGNTIYF
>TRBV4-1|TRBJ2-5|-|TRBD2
TGCGCCAGCAGCCGAGGGACTAACCAAGAGACCCAGTACTTC
CASSRGTNQETQYF
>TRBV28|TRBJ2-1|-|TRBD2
TGTGCCAGCAGCTACATCCGGGGGCTAGCGGGAGGGCCCTACAATGAGCAGTTCTTC
CASSYIRGLAGGPYNEQFF
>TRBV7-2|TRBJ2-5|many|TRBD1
TGTGCCAGCAGCCGAGGACAGGACGAGACCCAGTACTTC
CASSRGQDETQYF
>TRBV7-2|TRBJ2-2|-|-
TGTGCCAGCAGCTTAATGGAGACGGGAGCGGCCGGGGAGCTGTTTTTT
CASSLMETGAAGELFF
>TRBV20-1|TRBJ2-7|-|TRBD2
TGCAGTGCTGACCCGGCTAGCGGGAGAAACGAGCAGTACTTC
CSADPASGRNEQYF
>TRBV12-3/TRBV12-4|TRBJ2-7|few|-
TGTGCCAGCAGTTTTAGGACAGAGAATGAGCAGTACTTC
CASSFRTENEQYF
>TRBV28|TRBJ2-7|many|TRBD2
TGTGCCAGCAGCCCACCTTTTGGGACTAGCGGGAGGGTCCCCTACGAGCAGTACTTC
CASSPPFGTSGRVPYEQYF
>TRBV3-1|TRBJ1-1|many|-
TGTGCCAGCAGCCAGGGAGGGGTAACTGAAGCTTTCTTT
CASSQGGVTEAFF
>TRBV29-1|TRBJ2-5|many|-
TGCAGCGGTGGAGAAGAGACCCAGTACTTC
CSGGEETQYF
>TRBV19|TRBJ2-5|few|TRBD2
TGTGCCAGTAGTTTACTAGCGGATAACCAAGAGACCCAGTACTTC
CASSLLADNQETQYF
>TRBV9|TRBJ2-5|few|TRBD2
TGTGCCAGCAGCGTATCTTCTAGCGGGGAAGAGACCCAGTACTTC
CASSVSSSGEETQYF
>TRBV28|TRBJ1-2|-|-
TGTGCCAGCAGTTTAACACGGAAAATAACTATGGGCTACACCTTC
CASSLTRKITMGYTF
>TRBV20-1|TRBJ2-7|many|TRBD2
TGCAGTGCTAGAGATAGGCTAACGAGCGGGAGTGGTTCCTACGAGCAGTACTTC
CSARDRLTSGSGSYEQYF
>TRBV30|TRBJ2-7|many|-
TGTGCCTGGAGTGTACACGAGCAGTACTTC
CAWSVHEQYF
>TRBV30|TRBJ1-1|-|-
TGTGCCTGGAGTGAAGGGTGGACTGAAGCTTTCTTT
CAWSEGWTEAFF
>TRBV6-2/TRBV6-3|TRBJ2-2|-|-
TGTGCCAGCAGTTACCTTGGCTTGCCCGGGGAGCTGTTTTTT
CASSYLGLPGELFF
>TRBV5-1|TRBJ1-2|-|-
TGCGCCAGCAGCTTGGCGGGTGGAACTAACTATGGCTACACCTTC
CASSLAGGTNYGYTF
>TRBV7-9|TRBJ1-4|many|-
TGTGCCAGCAGCCGGGGCAGCGATGAAAAACTGTTTTTT
CASSRGSDEKLFF